This entry is about one TCR beta chain. This clone was counted once. Its antigen specificity is not known. No quality values exist for individual bases; no much larger clone is one base distant. These data are taken from a study of cytomegalovirus exposure and HLA in healthy donors (dated by TCRdb to about 2017). Turning to the overall study: An earlier analysis of 587 of the donors reported roughly 300 Gb of sequence data and some 110 million unique TCR beta sequences obtained from 180 million or so T cells. A later genetic analysis used genome-wide SNP genotypes for about 60% of the roughly 670 donors, treating that subset as a discovery cohort. The study combined high-throughput TCR immunosequencing, statistical association of individual TCRs with disease status, and machine learning to predict cytomegalovirus infection status. A separate validation cohort of roughly 130 different subjects was used in addition to the 666-subject first cohort. To study patterns of TCR occurrence, a later analysis re-analyzed previously published TCR beta repertoires from 600 to 750 donors and added high-resolution HLA genotyping. On average, 235,054 unique TCR beta nucleotide sequences were sequenced per donor among about 400 genotyped donors of the cohort, with roughly 18% of those sequences being non-productive. The number of typed donors differed by locus: roughly 629-630 for A, B, C, DRB1 and DQB1; approximately 520 for DQA1; around 580 for DPA1; and roughly 450 for DPB1. Among the approximately 420 genotyped donors, about 83% belonged to the genetic ancestry cluster associated with self-reported Caucasian donors. Both class I and class II loci were covered by HLA typing, at four-digit resolution. Donor age, sex, ethnicity and CMV serostatus were compiled alongside the repertoire data. Five DR-DQ haplotypes were handled as single units for association and clustering because linkage in the cohort was strong. The study used immunosequencing to profile the T cell repertoires of approximately 640 subjects and linked those repertoires to cytomegalovirus serostatus. All discovery cohort repertoires had been generated on a single sequencing platform. To decide whether each TCR beta V gene segment behaved as functional or pseudogenic, an earlier analysis of some 570 of the donors relied on high-throughput TCR beta sequencing. Approximately 330 gigabases of sequencing data and around 80 million unique TCR sequences made up an early release that covered around 640 HLA-typed donors. The later analysis used no new phenotypic data to find candidate immune exposures, relying instead on TCR beta sequences and their occurrence across donors. The aim of the study was to test whether cataloging public T cell receptors could identify signatures of past pathogen exposure. On the study overall, not on this receptor specifically: Assigning TCR associations to individual alleles was difficult when HLA alleles, especially DR and DQ, strongly co-occurred. In vitro tests confirmed that three of the cytomegalovirus-associated TCR beta chains recognize cytomegalovirus antigens. The cohort was sequenced for TCR beta chains only, and without alpha or paired-chain data the features that could be detected were limited. A further reported finding was that TCR beta sequences accurately predicted the HLA-A and HLA-B alleles for most subjects in the first cohort. HLA typing was unavailable for some donors at each locus, so association tests used only the typed subset. Cytomegalovirus status was reported to be diagnosed by the classifier with high specificity and sensitivity in both the original and validation cohorts. CMV serostatus was the only immune exposure information available for the cohort. A later analysis found that TCR association rates varied across HLA loci, with DRB1 alleles showing the most associated TCRs and HLA-C alleles the fewest. The sequencing pipeline was judged likely to have produced a cluster of highly shared sequence variants as a technical artifact. While some public TCRs were present in many individuals, most TCR sequences turned up only very rarely across donors. The earlier analysis of 587 of the donors excluded roughly 16 rarely observed V segments, including chromosome 9 orphons, because counts were too low. V-gene and J-gene trimming of TCR beta chains was associated with a missense DCLRE1C variant in a later genetic analysis, and the association was replicated in an independent cohort. In a later analysis, several top co-occurrence clusters were reported to appear linked to parvovirus B19, influenza, CMV and Epstein-Barr virus. The study gave a list of more than 150 TCR beta chains associated with cytomegalovirus. According to the authors, the approach could potentially be generalized to other disease states and immunological phenotypes. Specific HLA alleles were associated with 15,000 to 20,000 TCR beta sequences at a false discovery rate of 0.05 in a later analysis. Correlated functional status among segregating V segments might reflect linkage disequilibrium, but an unknown experimental factor could not be ruled out. Sequencing depth was assumed to be roughly uniform across donors in the presence/absence analyses, though that assumption may not hold. In an earlier analysis of roughly 500 of the donors, most TCR beta V segments appeared in productive rearrangements about 87% or about 30% of the time, broadly matching IMGT annotations. In a later analysis, HLA-associated TCR beta chains were found to be more clonally expanded and to have lower generation probabilities than equally common non-associated chains. Most CMV-associated TCR beta chains appeared to be HLA-restricted in a later analysis, and the HLA associations seemed to be driven largely by CMV exposure. Compared with the 666-donor mean, donors in an Asian-associated ancestry cluster had fewer N-insertions in productive TCRs, according to a later genetic analysis.

The library was obtained by the immunoSEQ multiplex PCR assay. A mixture of 60 forward primers for TCR Vbeta segments and 13 reverse primers for TCR Jbeta segments was used in the multiplex PCR. Amplification of the CDR3 region of rearranged TCR beta genes was performed with a multiplex PCR assay on genomic DNA. The Illumina HiSeq System was used to sequence the amplified TCR beta libraries as 87-base-pair reads. The published analysis was carried out like this. A later analysis counted some 74 million unique TCR beta chains across the 650 to 800 repertoires, and around 9.9 million of these chains were shared by at least two donors. A nearest-neighbor algorithm error-corrected the raw reads and collapsed the reads into unique sequences, merging closely related sequences to remove PCR and sequencing errors. CDR3 sequences were aligned to IMGT reference sequences to assign V, D and J gene segments. For a sequence to be retained, a match of at least six nucleotides was required to both a V gene segment and a J gene segment. A rearrangement counted as productive if the CDR3 had no stop codons and remained in frame with V and J, and every other rearrangement counted as non-productive. Following IMGT convention, CDR3 was defined as the stretch from the second conserved V-encoded cysteine up to the conserved J-encoded phenylalanine. The earlier analysis of about 530 of the donors excluded any sequence lacking an unambiguous match to a single V gene segment. An earlier analysis of over 450 of the donors classified V segments as functional when productive rearrangements were above 56.7% and as segregating when the standard deviation between donors was above 5%. To diagnose cytomegalovirus status from the catalog of TCR beta chain sequences, a statistical classification framework was built. In a later analysis, TCR nucleotide sequences were compared against IMGT/GENE-DB human TR gene sequences so that V and J genes could be assigned. Using the TCRdist pipeline, a later analysis assigned CDR3 sequences along with most-parsimonious VDJ recombination scenarios. In a later analysis, each TCR beta chain was defined by its CDR3 amino acid sequence together with its V-gene family, and reads without a unique V-gene family were excluded. To address suspected cross-contamination and a sequencing artifact, a later analysis removed under 600 highly shared, low-generation-probability nucleotide sequences. A later analysis calculated a clonal expansion index for each public chain from normalized within-repertoire ranks of inferred template counts. A later analysis computed generation probabilities with a VDJ recombination model fitted to out-of-frame rearrangements, and checked the results against IGoR. Hypergeometric tests were used in a later analysis to score TCR-TCR, TCR-HLA and TCR-CMV co-occurrence, with a repertoire-size bias correction applied to the TCR pairs. False discovery rates were estimated in a later analysis by permuting HLA or CMV assignments 20 times. In a later analysis, co-occurring TCRs were grouped using DBSCAN, and TCRdist sequence similarity was added for clustering within HLA-allele-positive subsets. For co-occurrence clustering, repertoires with fewer than 30,000 or more than 120,000 public chains were excluded, along with several repertoires with anomalous nucleotide sharing. This is the immuneACCESS table as TCRdb keeps it, with only in-frame sequences that have V and J called. A part of the clones is gone; compared with another copy, unresolved V genes explain less than half, and the rest is unexplained. The V and J calls and clone size were taken over from that table, and D and trimming were inferred from the DNA. The sample table shows about 160,000 clones, and around four fifths are seen once. The ten largest make up 3.5% to 5% of the sample.

The cohort was made up of around 720 healthy bone marrow donors. At the time of sampling, every cohort member was nominally healthy, though immune exposures that went unrecorded were likely present. The donor was CMV seropositive and was included in the group of 250 to 300 seropositive cohort members. Every donor gave a peripheral blood sample, and the peripheral blood mononuclear cells from that sample were used for TCR beta sequencing. Genomic DNA was extracted from the blood cell samples with the Qiagen DNeasy Blood Extraction Kit. Specimen: PBMCs. The clonotype originates from a man in his fifties in good health and CMV-seropositive.

The DNA is TGTGCCAGCAGCCCACCCCCCCCGTCGGGCTATGGCTACACCTTC. Its protein product is CASSPPPPSGYGYTF. The sequence is built from TRBV11-2 and TRBJ1-2, with no confidently assigned D gene. Cut back by 5 bases and 4 bases, the V and J ends lie 17 bases apart. The CDR3 spans 15 residues, from the cysteine through the phenylalanine. Only CDR3 DNA remains: 45 bases, in frame from the first base. Looking up the germline V gene yields CDR1 SGHAT and CDR2 FQNNGV.